This TCR beta chain originates from a study of blood T cell repertoires in COVID-19. Study background: Samples of COVID-19 (acute and convalescent) were obtained from the United States, Italy and Spain.

From germline, CDR1 is LGHNA and CDR2 YNFKEQ. With 1 base removed from V and 3 bases from J, the gap between germline ends came to 15 bases. This CDR3 has 17 residues. Profiled with immunoSEQ multiplex PCR; TCRdb holds only in-frame clones, not every one. The sample has roughly 140,000 clones; under 90% are singletons. Sample: peripheral blood. This TCR came from a woman older than 75 in a cohort sampled during active or convalescent COVID-19. The genes are TRBV4-2 and TRBJ2-2; D possibly corresponds to TRBD2 (5 bases). The CDR3 region has the DNA TGTGCCAGCAGCCAAGTAGGGCTAGCAAGGGACACCGGGGAGCTGTTTTTT. It translates to CASSQVGLARDTGELFF.